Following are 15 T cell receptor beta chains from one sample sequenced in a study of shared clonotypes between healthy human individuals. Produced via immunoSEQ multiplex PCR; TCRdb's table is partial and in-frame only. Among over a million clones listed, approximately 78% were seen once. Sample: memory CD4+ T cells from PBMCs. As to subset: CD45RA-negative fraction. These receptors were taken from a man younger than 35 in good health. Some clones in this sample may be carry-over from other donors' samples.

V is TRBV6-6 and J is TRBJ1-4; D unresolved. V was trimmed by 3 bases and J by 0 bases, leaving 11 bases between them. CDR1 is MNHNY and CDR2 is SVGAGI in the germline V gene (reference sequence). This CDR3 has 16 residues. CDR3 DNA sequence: TGTGCCAGCAGTTATTTACTGGCAACAACTAATGAAAAACTGTTTTTT. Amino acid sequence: CASSYLLATTNEKLFF.

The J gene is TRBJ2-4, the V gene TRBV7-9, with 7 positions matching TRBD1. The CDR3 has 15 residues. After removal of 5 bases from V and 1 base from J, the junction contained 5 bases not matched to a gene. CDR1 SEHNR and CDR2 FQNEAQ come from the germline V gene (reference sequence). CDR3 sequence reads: CASSPTGDAKNIQYF. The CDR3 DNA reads TGTGCCAGCAGCCCAACAGGGGACGCCAAAAACATTCAGTACTTC.

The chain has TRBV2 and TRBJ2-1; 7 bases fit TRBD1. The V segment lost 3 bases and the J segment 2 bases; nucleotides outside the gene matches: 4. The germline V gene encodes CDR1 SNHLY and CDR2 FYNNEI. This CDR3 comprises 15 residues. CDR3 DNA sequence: TGTGCCAGCAGTGAGCAGGGGGTGGCCTACAATGAGCAGTTCTTC. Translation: CASSEQGVAYNEQFF.

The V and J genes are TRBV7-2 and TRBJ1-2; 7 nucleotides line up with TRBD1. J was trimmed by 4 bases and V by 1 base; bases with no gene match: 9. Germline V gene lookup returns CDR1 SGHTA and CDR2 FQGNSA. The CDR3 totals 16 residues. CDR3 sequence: CASSLGPTGVGYGYTF. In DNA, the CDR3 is TGTGCCAGCAGCTTAGGCCCCACAGGGGTAGGCTATGGCTACACCTTC.

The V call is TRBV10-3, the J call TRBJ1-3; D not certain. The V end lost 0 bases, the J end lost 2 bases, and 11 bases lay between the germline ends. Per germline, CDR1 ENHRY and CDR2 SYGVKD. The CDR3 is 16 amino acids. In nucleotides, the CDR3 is TGTGCCATCAGTGAGTCGAGGCAGGCAACTGGAAACACCATATATTTT. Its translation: CAISESRQATGNTIYF.

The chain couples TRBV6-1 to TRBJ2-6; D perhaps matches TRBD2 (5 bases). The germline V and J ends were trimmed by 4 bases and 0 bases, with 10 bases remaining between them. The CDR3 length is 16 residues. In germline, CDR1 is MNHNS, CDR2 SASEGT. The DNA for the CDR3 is TGTGCCAGCAGTGGCGGGTCCCTCTCTGGGGCCAACGTCCTGACTTTC. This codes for CASSGGSLSGANVLTF.

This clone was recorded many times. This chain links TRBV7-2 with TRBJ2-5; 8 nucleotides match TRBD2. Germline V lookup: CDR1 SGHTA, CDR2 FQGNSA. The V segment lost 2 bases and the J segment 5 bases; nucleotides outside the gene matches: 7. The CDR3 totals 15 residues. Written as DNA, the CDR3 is TGTGCCAGCAGCTTACTGGGGACTAGGGAGGAGACCCAGTACTTC. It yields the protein CASSLLGTREETQYF.

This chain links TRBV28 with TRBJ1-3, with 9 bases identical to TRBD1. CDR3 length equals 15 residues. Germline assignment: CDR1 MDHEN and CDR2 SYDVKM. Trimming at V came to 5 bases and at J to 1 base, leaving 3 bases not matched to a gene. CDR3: CASSLQGASGNTIYF. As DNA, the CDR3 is TGTGCCAGCAGTCTACAGGGGGCATCTGGAAACACCATATATTTT.

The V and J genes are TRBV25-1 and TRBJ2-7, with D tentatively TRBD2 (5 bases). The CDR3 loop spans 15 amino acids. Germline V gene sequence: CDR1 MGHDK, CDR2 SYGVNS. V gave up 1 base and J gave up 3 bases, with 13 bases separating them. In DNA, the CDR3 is TGTGCCAGCAGTGAATGGGTTGTCGGGAACTACGAGCAGTACTTC. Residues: CASSEWVVGNYEQYF.

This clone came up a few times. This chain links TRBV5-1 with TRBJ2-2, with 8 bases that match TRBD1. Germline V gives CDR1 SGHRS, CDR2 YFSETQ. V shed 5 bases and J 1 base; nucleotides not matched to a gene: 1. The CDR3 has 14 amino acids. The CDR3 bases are TGCGCCAGCAGGGACAGGGTGAACACCGGGGAGCTGTTTTTT. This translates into CASRDRVNTGELFF.

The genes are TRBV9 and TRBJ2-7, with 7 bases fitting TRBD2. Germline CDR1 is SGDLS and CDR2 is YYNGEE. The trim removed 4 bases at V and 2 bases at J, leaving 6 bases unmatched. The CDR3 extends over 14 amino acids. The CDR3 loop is CASSSLAETYEQYF. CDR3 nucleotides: TGTGCCAGCAGCAGTCTAGCGGAGACCTACGAGCAGTACTTC.

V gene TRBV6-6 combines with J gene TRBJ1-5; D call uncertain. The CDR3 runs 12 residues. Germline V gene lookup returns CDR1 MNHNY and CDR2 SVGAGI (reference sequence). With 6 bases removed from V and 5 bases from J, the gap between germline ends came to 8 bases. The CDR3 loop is CASSPEYQPQHF. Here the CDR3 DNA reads TGTGCCAGCAGCCCAGAGTATCAGCCCCAGCATTTT.

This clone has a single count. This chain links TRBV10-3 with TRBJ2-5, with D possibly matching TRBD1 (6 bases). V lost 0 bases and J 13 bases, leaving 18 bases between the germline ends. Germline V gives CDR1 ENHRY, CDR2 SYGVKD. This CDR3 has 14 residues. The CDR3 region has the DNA TGTGCCATCAGTGAGTCGGTTTTGGACAGTAAAGCGTACTTC. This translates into CAISESVLDSKAYF.

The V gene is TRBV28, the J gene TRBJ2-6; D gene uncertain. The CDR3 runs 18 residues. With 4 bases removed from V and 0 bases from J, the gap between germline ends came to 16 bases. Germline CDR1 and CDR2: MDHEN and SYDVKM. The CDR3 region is CASSSMQYTSSGANVLTF. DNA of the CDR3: TGTGCCAGCAGTTCGATGCAGTACACCAGCTCTGGGGCCAACGTCCTGACTTTC.

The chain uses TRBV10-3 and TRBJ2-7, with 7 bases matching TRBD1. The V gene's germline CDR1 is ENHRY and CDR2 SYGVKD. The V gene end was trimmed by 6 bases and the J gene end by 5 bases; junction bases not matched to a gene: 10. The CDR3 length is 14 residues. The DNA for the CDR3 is TGTGCCATCAGGGGTGGGGCAGGGGGAGACGAGCAGTACTTC. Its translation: CAIRGGAGGDEQYF.